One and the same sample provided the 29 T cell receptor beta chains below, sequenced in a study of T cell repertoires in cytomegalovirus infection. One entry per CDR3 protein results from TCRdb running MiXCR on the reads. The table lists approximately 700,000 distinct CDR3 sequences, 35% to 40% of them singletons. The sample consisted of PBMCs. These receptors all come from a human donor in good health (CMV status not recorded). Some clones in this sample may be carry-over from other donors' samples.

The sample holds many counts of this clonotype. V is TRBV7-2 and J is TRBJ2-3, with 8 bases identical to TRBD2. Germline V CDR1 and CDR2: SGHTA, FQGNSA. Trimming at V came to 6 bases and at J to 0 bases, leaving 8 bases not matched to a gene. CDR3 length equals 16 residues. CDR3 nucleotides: TGTGCCAGCAGTTTTCTAAGCGGGAGCAGCACAGATACGCAGTATTTT. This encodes CASSFLSGSSTDTQYF.

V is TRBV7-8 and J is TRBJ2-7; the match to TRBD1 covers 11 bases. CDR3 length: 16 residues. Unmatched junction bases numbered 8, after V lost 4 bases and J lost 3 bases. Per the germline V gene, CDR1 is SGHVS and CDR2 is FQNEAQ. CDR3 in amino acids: CASSYRGTGGFYEQYF. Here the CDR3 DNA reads TGTGCCAGCAGCTATCGTGGGACAGGGGGATTCTACGAGCAGTACTTC.

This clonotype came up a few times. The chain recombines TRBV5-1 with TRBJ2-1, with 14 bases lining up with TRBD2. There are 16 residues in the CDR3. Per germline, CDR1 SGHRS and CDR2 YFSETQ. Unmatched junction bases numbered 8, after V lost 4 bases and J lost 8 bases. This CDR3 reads CASSGRTSGRPHEQFF. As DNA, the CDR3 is TGCGCCAGCAGCGGCAGGACTAGCGGGAGGCCCCATGAGCAGTTCTTC.

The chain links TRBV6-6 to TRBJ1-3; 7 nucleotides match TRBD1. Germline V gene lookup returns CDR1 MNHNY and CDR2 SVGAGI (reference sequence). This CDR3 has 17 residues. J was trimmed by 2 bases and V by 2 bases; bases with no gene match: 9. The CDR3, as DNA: TGTGCCAGCAGTTACGGGCCGACAGGGTTTACTGGAAACACCATATATTTT. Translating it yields CASSYGPTGFTGNTIYF.

The CDR3 DNA reads TGCGCCAGCAGCCACTCCCCCGGACCCACAGATACGCAGTATTTT. This gives the protein CASSHSPGPTDTQYF. The chain is built from TRBV4-1 and TRBJ2-3; D unclear. Per germline, CDR1 MGHRA and CDR2 YSYEKL. V shed 3 bases and J shed 2 bases, with 12 bases lying between them. There are 15 residues in the CDR3.

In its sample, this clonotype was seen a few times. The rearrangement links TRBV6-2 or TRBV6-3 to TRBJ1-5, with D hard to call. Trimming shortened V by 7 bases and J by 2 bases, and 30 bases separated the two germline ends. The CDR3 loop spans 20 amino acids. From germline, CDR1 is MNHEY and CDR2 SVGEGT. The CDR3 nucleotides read TGTGCCAGCACCCCCTCCGGGGTCTTTAATGAAGGTTGGCGCAATCAGCCCCAGCATTTT. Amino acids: CASTPSGVFNEGWRNQPQHF.

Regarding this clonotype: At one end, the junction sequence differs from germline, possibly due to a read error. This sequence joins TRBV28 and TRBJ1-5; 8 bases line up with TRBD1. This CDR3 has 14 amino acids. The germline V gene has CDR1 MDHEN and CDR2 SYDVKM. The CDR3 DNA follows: TGTGCCAGCAGATACCGGACAGGGAGACAGCCCCAGCCTTTT. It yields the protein CASRYRTGRQPQPF.

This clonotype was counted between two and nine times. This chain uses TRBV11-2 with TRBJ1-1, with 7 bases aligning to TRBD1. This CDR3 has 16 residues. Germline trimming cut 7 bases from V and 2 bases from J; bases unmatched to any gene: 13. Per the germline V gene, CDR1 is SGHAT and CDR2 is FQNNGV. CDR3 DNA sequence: TGTGCCAGCACCCAAGACCCAGGGGGGGTTAACACTGAAGCTTTCTTT. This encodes CASTQDPGGVNTEAFF. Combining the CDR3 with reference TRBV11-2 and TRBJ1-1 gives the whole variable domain EAGVAQSPRYKIIEKRQSVAFWCNPISGHATLYWYQQILGQGPKLLIQFQNNGVVDDSQLPKDRFSAERLKGVDSTLKIQPAKLEDSAVYLCASTQDPGGVNTEAFFGQGTRLTVV.

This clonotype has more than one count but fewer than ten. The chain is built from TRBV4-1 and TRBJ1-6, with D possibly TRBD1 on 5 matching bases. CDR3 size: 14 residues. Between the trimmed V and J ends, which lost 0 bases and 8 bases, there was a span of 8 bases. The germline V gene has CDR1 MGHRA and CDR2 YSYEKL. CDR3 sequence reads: CASSQEGRDSPLHF. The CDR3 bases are TGCGCCAGCAGCCAAGAAGGCAGGGATTCACCCCTCCACTTT.

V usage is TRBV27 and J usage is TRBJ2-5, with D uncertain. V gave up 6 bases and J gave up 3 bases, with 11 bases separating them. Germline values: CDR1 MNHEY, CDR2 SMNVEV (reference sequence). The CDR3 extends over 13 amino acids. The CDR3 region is CASSPISEETQYF. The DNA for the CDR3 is TGTGCCAGCAGCCCAATATCCGAAGAGACCCAGTACTTC.

The CDR3 protein is CASSQGRRGEKLFF. CDR3 sequence (DNA): TGTGCCAGCAGCCAAGGGAGAAGGGGTGAAAAACTGTTTTTT. V and J are TRBV14 and TRBJ1-4; D might be TRBD1 (5 bases). The CDR3 is made up of 14 amino acids. Trimming stripped 1 base from V and 7 bases from J, with 10 bases between. Germline values: CDR1 SGHDN, CDR2 FVKESK. Full variable domain (rest looked up from reference TRBV14 and TRBJ1-4): EAGVTQFPSHSVIEKGQTVTLRCDPISGHDNLYWYRRVMGKEIKFLLHFVKESKQDESGMPNNRFLAERTGGTYSTLKVQPAELEDSGVYFCASSQGRRGEKLFFGSGTQLSVL.

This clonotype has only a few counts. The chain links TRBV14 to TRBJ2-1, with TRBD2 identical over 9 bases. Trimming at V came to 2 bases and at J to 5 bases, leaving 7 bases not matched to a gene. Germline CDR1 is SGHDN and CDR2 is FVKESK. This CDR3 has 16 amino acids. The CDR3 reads CASSQLAGEGNNEQFF. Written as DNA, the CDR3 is TGTGCCAGCAGCCAATTAGCGGGAGAGGGGAACAATGAGCAGTTCTTC.

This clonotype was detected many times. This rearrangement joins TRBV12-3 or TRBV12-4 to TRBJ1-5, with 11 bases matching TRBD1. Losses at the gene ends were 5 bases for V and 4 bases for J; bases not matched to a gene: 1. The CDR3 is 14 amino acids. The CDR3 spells CASSGTGGNQPQHF. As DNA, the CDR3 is TGTGCCAGCAGTGGGACAGGGGGAAATCAGCCCCAGCATTTT.

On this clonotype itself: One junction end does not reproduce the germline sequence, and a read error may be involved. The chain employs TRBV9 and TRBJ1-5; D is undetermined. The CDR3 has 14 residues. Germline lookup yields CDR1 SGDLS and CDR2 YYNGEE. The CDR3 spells CSSSVGSRNQPQHF. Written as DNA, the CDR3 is TGTTCCAGCAGCGTAGGTAGTAGAAATCAGCCCCAGCATTTT. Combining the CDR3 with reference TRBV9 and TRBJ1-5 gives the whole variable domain DSGVTQTPKHLITATGQRVTLRCSPRSGDLSVYWYQQSLDQGLQFLIQYYNGEERAKGNILERFSAQQFPDLHSELNLSSLELGDSALYFCSSSVGSRNQPQHFGDGTRLSIL.

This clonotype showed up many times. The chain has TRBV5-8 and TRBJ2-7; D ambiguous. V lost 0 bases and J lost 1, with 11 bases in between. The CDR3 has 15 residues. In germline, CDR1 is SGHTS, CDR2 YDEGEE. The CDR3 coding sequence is TGTGCCAGCAGCTTGGATTGGTTAGTATCCTACGAGCAGTACTTC. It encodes CASSLDWLVSYEQYF.

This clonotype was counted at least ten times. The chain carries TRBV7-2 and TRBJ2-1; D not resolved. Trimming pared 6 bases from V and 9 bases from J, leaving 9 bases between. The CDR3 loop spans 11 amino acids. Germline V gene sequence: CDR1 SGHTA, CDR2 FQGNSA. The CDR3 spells CASSVSSEQFF. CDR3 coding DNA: TGTGCCAGCAGTGTGAGTAGTGAGCAGTTCTTC.

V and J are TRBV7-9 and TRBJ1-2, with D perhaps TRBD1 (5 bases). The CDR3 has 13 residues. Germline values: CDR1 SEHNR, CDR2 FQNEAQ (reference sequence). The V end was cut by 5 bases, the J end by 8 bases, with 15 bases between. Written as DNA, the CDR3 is TGTGCCAGCAGCCGGGACCGCCCGGAAGGCTACACCTTC. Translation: CASSRDRPEGYTF. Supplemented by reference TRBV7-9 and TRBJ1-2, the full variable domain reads DTGVSQNPRHKITKRGQNVTFRCDPISEHNRLYWYRQTLGQGPEFLTYFQNEAQLEKSRLLSDRFSAERPKGSFSTLEIQRTEQGDSAMYLCASSRDRPEGYTFGSGTRLTVV.

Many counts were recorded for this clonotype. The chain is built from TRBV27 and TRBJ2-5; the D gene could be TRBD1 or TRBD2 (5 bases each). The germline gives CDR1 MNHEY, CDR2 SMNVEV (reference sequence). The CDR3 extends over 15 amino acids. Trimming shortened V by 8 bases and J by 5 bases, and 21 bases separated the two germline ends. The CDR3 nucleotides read TGTGCCAGCGGGGACCCCAGACGTAATGTGGAGACCCAGTACTTC. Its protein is CASGDPRRNVETQYF.

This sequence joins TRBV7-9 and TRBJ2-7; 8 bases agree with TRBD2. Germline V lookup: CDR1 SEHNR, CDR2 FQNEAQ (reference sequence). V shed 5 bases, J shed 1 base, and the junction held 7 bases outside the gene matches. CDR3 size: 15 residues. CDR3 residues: CASSQLAVDSYEQYF. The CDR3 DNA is TGTGCCAGCAGCCAACTAGCGGTAGATTCCTACGAGCAGTACTTC.

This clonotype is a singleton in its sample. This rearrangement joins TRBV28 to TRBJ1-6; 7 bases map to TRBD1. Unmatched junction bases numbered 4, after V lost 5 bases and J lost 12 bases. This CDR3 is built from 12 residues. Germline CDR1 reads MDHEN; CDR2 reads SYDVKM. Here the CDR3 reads CASSGDSRPLHF. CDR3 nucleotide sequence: TGTGCCAGCAGTGGGGACAGCCGACCCCTCCACTTT.

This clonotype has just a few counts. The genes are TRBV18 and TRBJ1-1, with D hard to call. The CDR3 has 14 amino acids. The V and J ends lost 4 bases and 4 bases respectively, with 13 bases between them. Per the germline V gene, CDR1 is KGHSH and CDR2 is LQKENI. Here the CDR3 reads CASSLKSAGTEAFF. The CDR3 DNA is TGTGCCAGCTCACTAAAGAGTGCGGGCACTGAAGCTTTCTTT.

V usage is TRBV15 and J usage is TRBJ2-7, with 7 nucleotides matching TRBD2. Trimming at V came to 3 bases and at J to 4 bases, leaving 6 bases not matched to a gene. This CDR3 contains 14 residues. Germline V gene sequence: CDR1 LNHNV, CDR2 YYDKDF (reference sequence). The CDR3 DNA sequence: TGTGCCACCAGCAGGAGGGGCGGGGGTTACGAGCAGTACTTC. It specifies CATSRRGGGYEQYF.

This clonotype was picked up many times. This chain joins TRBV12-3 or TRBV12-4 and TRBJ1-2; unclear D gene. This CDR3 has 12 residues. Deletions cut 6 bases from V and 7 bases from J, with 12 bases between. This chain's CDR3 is CASRAAVSGYTF. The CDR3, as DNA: TGTGCCAGCAGAGCCGCGGTTTCTGGCTACACCTTC.

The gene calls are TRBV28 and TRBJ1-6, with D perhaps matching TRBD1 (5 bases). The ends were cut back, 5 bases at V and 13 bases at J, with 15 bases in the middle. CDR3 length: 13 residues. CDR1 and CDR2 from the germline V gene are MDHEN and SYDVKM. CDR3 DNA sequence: TGTGCCAGCAGTCTCCCCTCGCGGGGGCCCCTCCACTTT. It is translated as CASSLPSRGPLHF.

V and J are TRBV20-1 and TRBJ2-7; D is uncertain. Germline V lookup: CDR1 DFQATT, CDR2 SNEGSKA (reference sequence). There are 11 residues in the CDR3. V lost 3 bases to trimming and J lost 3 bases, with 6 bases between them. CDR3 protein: CSASGIYEQYF. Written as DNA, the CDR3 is TGCAGTGCTAGCGGAATCTACGAGCAGTACTTC.

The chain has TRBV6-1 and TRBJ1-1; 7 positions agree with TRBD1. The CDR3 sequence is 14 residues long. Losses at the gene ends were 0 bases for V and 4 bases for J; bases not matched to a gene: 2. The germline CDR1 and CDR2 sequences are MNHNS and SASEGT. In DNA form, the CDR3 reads TGTGCCAGCAGTGAAGCAACAGGGGTCACTGAAGCTTTCTTT. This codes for CASSEATGVTEAFF.

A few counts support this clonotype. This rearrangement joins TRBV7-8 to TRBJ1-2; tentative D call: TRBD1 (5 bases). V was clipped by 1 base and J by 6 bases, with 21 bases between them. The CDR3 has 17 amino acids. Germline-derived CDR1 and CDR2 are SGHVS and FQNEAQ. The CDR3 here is CASSLVSGDGRLNGYTF. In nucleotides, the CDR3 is TGTGCCAGCAGCTTAGTCAGCGGGGACGGAAGACTTAATGGCTACACCTTC.

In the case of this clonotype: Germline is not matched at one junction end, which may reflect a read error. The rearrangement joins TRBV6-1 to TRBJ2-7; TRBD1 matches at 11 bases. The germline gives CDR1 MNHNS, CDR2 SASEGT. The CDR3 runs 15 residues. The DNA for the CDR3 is TGTGCCAGCAGTGAGCGGACAGGGGGCTCCCACGAGCAGTACTTC. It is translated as CASSERTGGSHEQYF.

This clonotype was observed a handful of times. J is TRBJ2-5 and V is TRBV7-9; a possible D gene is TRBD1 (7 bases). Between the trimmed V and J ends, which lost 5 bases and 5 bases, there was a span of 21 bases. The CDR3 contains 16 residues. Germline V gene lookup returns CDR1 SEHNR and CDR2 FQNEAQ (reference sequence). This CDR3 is CASSALDREAHETQYF. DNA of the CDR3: TGTGCCAGCAGCGCGTTAGACAGGGAGGCGCATGAGACCCAGTACTTC.